The clone carrying this TCR beta chain was seen a handful of times. The data stem from a study of blood T cell repertoires in COVID-19. Profiled with immunoSEQ multiplex PCR; TCRdb holds only in-frame clones, not every one. The sample carries 260,000 or so clones, about nine tenths recorded once. Sample: PBMCs or T cells enriched from blood (not recorded which). This clonotype was sampled from a man between 18 and 29 years old who had recovered from COVID-19.

This CDR3 is CSPHERPATEAFF. The CDR3 region has the DNA TGCAGCCCTCATGAGAGGCCGGCCACTGAAGCTTTCTTT. V is TRBV29-1 and J is TRBJ1-1; D is ambiguous. Germline loops: CDR1 SQVTM, CDR2 ANQGSEA. The CDR3 has 13 residues. The germline V and J ends were trimmed by 8 bases and 4 bases, with 17 bases remaining between them.